This T cell receptor (beta chain) was found in a study of blood T cell repertoires in COVID-19 (dated by TCRdb to between 2020 and 2021). Regarding the complete study: Samples from collaborators originated in the United States, Italy and Spain and spanned both the acute and convalescent phases of COVID-19. The samples were drawn from the first 160 participants of the ongoing ImmuneRACE study and from more than 1,000 subjects provided by 6 global collaborators. Where available, HLA class I and class II types were taken from metadata supplied by the sample provider and were not determined by assay-based typing. The prospective study material was composed of cDNA or gDNA derived from T cells, B-cell-depleted T cells, or PBMCs. The repertoires were released in a freely available public database meant as a resource for research on the immune response to SARS-CoV-2. Subjects who had been exposed to COVID-19, were actively infected with it, or had recovered from it provided the deeply sampled blood TCRbeta repertoires that made up the dataset. The sample metadata nearly always contained a de-identified subject ID, COVID-19 status, age in years and sex. Broader findings and caveats from the paper: Clinical and demographic metadata were provided uncurated, with the amount varying by source and participant.

From the cysteine through the phenylalanine, the CDR3 covers 17 amino acids. Only CDR3 DNA is held: 51 bases, read in frame from base 1. For this chain, trimming is 3 bases at the V end and 4 bases at the J end, and the number of junction bases without a gene match is 12. The germline V gene encodes CDR1 SGHVS and CDR2 FNYEAQ. This clone was found once. The antigen this receptor binds is unknown. Per-base quality was not reported, and no clone a single base away is much larger than it. Participants in the prospective study were aged roughly 18 to 95 years, lived in 20 to 30 United States geographic areas, and enrolled through a virtual design. Cohort assignment in the prospective study relied on participant-reported clinical history from a screening survey and a study questionnaire. Recovered participants in ImmuneRACE Cohort 3 were defined by two consecutive negative NP/OP PCR tests, clearance by a healthcare professional, or resolution of symptoms. Mobile phlebotomists in the prospective study collected whole blood, serum and a nasopharyngeal or oropharyngeal swab from every participant. Over a roughly two-month period, participants in the prospective study had the option of providing additional blood draws and questionnaires. Blood samples from the prospective study were shipped frozen or at room temperature prior to DNA extraction.

The immunoSEQ Assay, a bias-controlled multiplex PCR, was used to amplify TCRbeta CDR3 regions from genomic DNA. Turning to the authors' computational methods: Within the assay, amplification of reference gene primers was used to estimate how many nucleated cells each sample contained. Sequence reads were collapsed and filtered to measure the absolute abundance of every unique TCRbeta CDR3 rearrangement. For each sample, productive Simpson clonality was calculated as the square root of Simpson's diversity index over productive rearrangements. This immuneACCESS table, as held by TCRdb, lists in-frame sequences with V and J called but not all clones. Of the missing ones, under half trace to an unresolved V gene in checked studies; the others have no known cause. V, J and clone size are taken as reported in that table, and D and trimming were inferred from the DNA itself. In this sample the table shows 280,000 or so clones, 70% to 90% of which occur a single time. The ten top clones hold 6% to 7% of the sample.

The V gene is TRBV7-6 and the J gene is TRBJ2-3; 8 nucleotides in the junction match TRBD2. This sequence was found in a woman aged 40 to 50 who had recovered from COVID-19. Sequences were obtained from PBMCs or T cells enriched from blood (not recorded which). For the CDR3, the sequence is CASSLPLGSGRADTQYF. The DNA sequence is TGTGCCAGCAGCTTGCCCCTGGGAAGCGGGAGAGCAGATACGCAGTATTTT.